These 32 T cell receptor beta chains came from one sample sequenced in a study of Graves' ophthalmopathy and Graves' hyperthyroidism. RNA transcripts were the source from which TCR beta CDR3 regions were amplified. First-round RT-PCR used HTBI primers; second-round multiplex PCR followed. A single record per CDR3 protein comes from TCRdb applying MiXCR to the multiplex PCR reads. The sample shows about 620,000 distinct CDR3 sequences, approximately 21% of them seen only once. The sample consisted of peripheral blood. These receptors were collected from a woman aged 18-29 years with stable Graves' hyperthyroidism. Some clones in this sample may be carry-over from other donors' samples.

This clonotype was recorded at least ten times. The chain couples TRBV7-9 to TRBJ1-1; D gene ambiguous. Trimming left V 5 bases short and J 6 bases short, with 10 bases between. Germline CDR1 reads SEHNR; CDR2 reads FQNEAQ (reference sequence). The CDR3 contains 12 residues. CDR3 region: CASSPLGPEAFF. The CDR3, as DNA: TGTGCCAGCAGCCCGCTGGGCCCTGAAGCTTTCTTT.

Many counts were recorded for this clonotype. Compared with germline, one end of the junction differs, possibly owing to a read error. The chain uses TRBV2 and TRBJ2-7; TRBD1 matches at 8 bases. Per the germline V gene, CDR1 is SNHLY and CDR2 is FYNNEI. The CDR3 loop spans 13 amino acids. CDR3 in amino acids: CASTRTGSRFLIF. The CDR3 DNA reads as TGTGCCAGCACCAGGACAGGGTCACGTTTTTTAATCTTC.

This clonotype was recorded many times. This chain links TRBV14 with TRBJ2-7; tentative D call: TRBD1 (6 bases). Germline lookup yields CDR1 SGHDN and CDR2 FVKESK. The length of the CDR3 is 15 residues. Between the trimmed V and J ends, which lost 4 bases and 4 bases, there was a span of 17 bases. For the CDR3, the DNA is TGTGCCAGCAGCCCTGTCCAGGGGTACTCTTACGAGCAGTACTTC. Amino acids: CASSPVQGYSYEQYF.

The chain carries TRBV6-2 or TRBV6-3 and TRBJ2-7; D possibly corresponds to TRBD2 (6 bases). The V gene's germline CDR1 is MNHEY and CDR2 SVGEGT. This CDR3 is 15 amino acids long. Trimming pared 2 bases from V and 0 bases from J, leaving 11 bases between. CDR3 region: CASSYGRGYSYEQYF. The CDR3 coding sequence is TGTGCCAGCAGTTACGGGCGGGGATACTCCTACGAGCAGTACTTC.

This clonotype was seen repeatedly, ten times or more. The chain recombines TRBV20-1 with TRBJ1-2; D is uncertain. Germline CDR1 reads DFQATT; CDR2 reads SNEGSKA (reference sequence). The V and J ends lost 3 bases and 0 bases respectively, with 11 bases between them. The CDR3 loop spans 14 amino acids. The CDR3 sequence: CSARAESSNYGYTF. The CDR3 DNA reads as TGCAGTGCTAGGGCCGAGAGTTCTAACTATGGCTACACCTTC.

This clonotype came up many times. The chain employs TRBV13 and TRBJ2-5; D remains unclear. The CDR3 is made up of 14 amino acids. Trimming took 4 bases from V and 5 from J, leaving 14 bases between them. Germline V gene sequence: CDR1 PRHDT, CDR2 FYEKMQ (reference sequence). The CDR3 loop is CASSSRQTEETQYF. CDR3 DNA: TGTGCCAGCAGCTCGCGACAAACCGAGGAGACCCAGTACTTC.

This clonotype occurred many times. Sequence at one end of the junction differs from germline and may be a read error. The V and J genes are TRBV12-3 or TRBV12-4 and TRBJ1-2; D not certain. The CDR3 runs to 14 residues. CDR3 in amino acids: CAGSLNSVNYGYTF. The CDR3 nucleotides are TGTGCCGGCAGTTTGAATTCGGTAAACTATGGCTACACCTTC.

The chain joins TRBV10-3 to TRBJ2-2; the D gene is possibly TRBD2 (5 bases). Germline CDR1 is ENHRY and CDR2 is SYGVKD. The CDR3 runs to 14 residues. V was clipped by 8 bases and J by 0 bases, with 10 bases between them. In DNA, the CDR3 is TGTGCCATCGGAGGAGACTCGAACACCGGGGAGCTGTTTTTT. Protein sequence: CAIGGDSNTGELFF.

V gene TRBV11-2 combines with J gene TRBJ2-7, with TRBD2 matching over 12 bases. The length of the CDR3 is 16 residues. Germline-derived CDR1 and CDR2 are SGHAT and FQNNGV. After removal of 4 bases from V and 4 bases from J, the junction contained 8 bases not matched to a gene. The CDR3 loop reads CASSSSSSGGGYEQYF. CDR3 in DNA: TGTGCCAGCAGCTCCAGTTCTAGCGGGGGGGGGTACGAGCAGTACTTC. The entire variable domain, with the rest obtained from reference TRBV11-2 and TRBJ2-7, is as follows: EAGVAQSPRYKIIEKRQSVAFWCNPISGHATLYWYQQILGQGPKLLIQFQNNGVVDDSQLPKDRFSAERLKGVDSTLKIQPAKLEDSAVYLCASSSSSSGGGYEQYFGPGTRLTVT.

This clonotype showed up many times. This rearrangement joins TRBV6-5 to TRBJ2-5; 8 bases align to TRBD1. Per germline, CDR1 MNHEY and CDR2 SVGAGI. Germline trimming cut 4 bases from V and 1 base from J; bases unmatched to any gene: 5. CDR3 length: 15 residues. CDR3 sequence reads: CASSFFTGGQETQYF. The CDR3 bases are TGTGCCAGCAGTTTTTTTACAGGGGGCCAAGAGACCCAGTACTTC.

At least ten counts were recorded for this clonotype. The chain combines TRBV14 with TRBJ2-7; either TRBD1 or TRBD2 may fit D (7 bases each). This CDR3 comprises 14 residues. V gave up 7 bases and J gave up 2 bases, with 15 bases separating them. Germline V gene data show CDR1 as SGHDN and CDR2 as FVKESK. CDR3 bases: TGTGCCAGCACCAGCGGGACAGCACCCTACGAGCAGTACTTC. Its protein product is CASTSGTAPYEQYF.

This clonotype was seen a handful of times. CDR3 sequence reads: CASKPAGTSGKETQYF. The CDR3 DNA is TGTGCCAGCAAACCAGCAGGGACTAGCGGGAAGGAGACCCAGTACTTC. V and J are TRBV12-3 or TRBV12-4 and TRBJ2-5, with 13 bases lining up with TRBD2. The CDR3 sequence is 16 residues long. After removal of 7 bases from V and 5 bases from J, the junction contained 10 bases not matched to a gene.

This clonotype was detected a few times. The V and J genes are TRBV5-1 and TRBJ2-7, with D possibly TRBD2 on 5 matching bases. With 0 bases removed from V and 7 bases from J, the gap between germline ends came to 17 bases. The CDR3 runs 15 residues. Looked up from germline, CDR1 is SGHRS and CDR2 is YFSETQ. The CDR3 sequence: CASSLEVQVTGEQYF. In DNA, the CDR3 is TGCGCCAGCAGCTTGGAGGTTCAGGTAACGGGGGAGCAGTACTTC.

In its sample, this clonotype was seen many times. The rearrangement links TRBV5-1 to TRBJ1-2, with 9 bases lining up with TRBD1. Per the germline V gene, CDR1 is SGHRS and CDR2 is YFSETQ. Trimming cost V 4 bases and J 9 bases; bases outside gene matches: 4. The CDR3 length is 12 residues. CDR3 coding DNA: TGCGCCAGCAGCCGGGACAGGGTTAGCTACACCTTC. Translating it yields CASSRDRVSYTF.

This clonotype occurred many times. The chain employs TRBV2 and TRBJ1-5; D call uncertain. Per germline, CDR1 SNHLY and CDR2 FYNNEI. V dropped 3 bases and J dropped 2 bases, with 8 bases sitting between them. CDR3 length: 14 amino acids. CDR3 loop: CASSDRIGNQPQHF. Written as DNA, the CDR3 is TGTGCCAGCAGTGACAGGATCGGCAATCAGCCCCAGCATTTT.

There are many counts of this clonotype. The V gene is TRBV12-3 or TRBV12-4, the J gene TRBJ1-5, with D tentatively TRBD1 (5 bases). Trimming removed 5 bases at V and 1 base at J, with 9 bases between. CDR3 size: 14 residues. CDR3 sequence reads: CASSSRDSNQPQHF. CDR3 sequence (DNA): TGTGCCAGCAGTAGCCGGGACAGCAATCAGCCCCAGCATTTT.

This clonotype was seen only a few times. The rearrangement links TRBV9 to TRBJ1-1; possible D gene TRBD1, 6 bases. Deletions cut 4 bases from V and 11 bases from J, with 21 bases between. Germline V gene lookup returns CDR1 SGDLS and CDR2 YYNGEE. The CDR3 is 14 amino acids. The CDR3 loop is CASSPRTALERAFF. CDR3 DNA sequence: TGTGCCAGCAGCCCTCGGACAGCCCTCGAGCGGGCTTTCTTT.

This clonotype was observed once. One base away lies a much larger clone, so this may be a sequencing read error. The V and J genes are TRBV24-1 and TRBJ1-5; 11 bases agree with TRBD1. Germline CDR1 KGHDR, CDR2 SFDVKD. The CDR3 is made up of 16 amino acids. DNA for the CDR3: TGTGCCACCAGTGACCGGGGACAGGGGGATGTAACGCCCCAGCAGTTT. It translates to CATSDRGQGDVTPQQF.

At least ten counts were recorded for this clonotype. The CDR3 bases are TGCGCCAGCAGCTTGAGTCCAAGCAGGGCCACCGGGGAGCTGTTTTTT. This codes for CASSLSPSRATGELFF. This chain uses TRBV5-1 with TRBJ2-2, with a possible D match to TRBD1 (5 bases). The CDR3 runs to 16 residues. Germline loops: CDR1 SGHRS, CDR2 YFSETQ. V was shortened by 1 base and J by 4 bases, with 14 bases between the two germline ends.

There are a few counts of this clonotype. The chain carries TRBV4-1 and TRBJ2-7; 10 bases are shared with TRBD1. The length of the CDR3 is 18 residues. J was trimmed by 4 bases and V by 2 bases; bases with no gene match: 14. Per germline, CDR1 MGHRA and CDR2 YSYEKL. The CDR3 coding sequence is TGCGCCAGCAGCCAAACGATCGTGGTAGGACAGGGGGTGTACGAGCAGTACTTC. This gives the protein CASSQTIVVGQGVYEQYF.

This clonotype was seen many times. This chain links TRBV20-1 with TRBJ2-7; possibly TRBD2 for D (6 bases). Looked up from germline, CDR1 is DFQATT and CDR2 is SNEGSKA (reference sequence). V lost 3 bases and J 3 bases, leaving 9 bases between the germline ends. This CDR3 comprises 12 residues. CDR3 coding DNA: TGCAGTGCTAGCGGGAGTGGCTACGAGCAGTACTTC. Protein: CSASGSGYEQYF.

This clonotype was found many times. This sequence joins TRBV20-1 and TRBJ2-5; no firm D call. CDR3 size: 15 residues. Germline CDR1 reads DFQATT; CDR2 reads SNEGSKA (reference sequence). V lost 1 base, J lost 2 bases, and 14 bases lay in between. CDR3 sequence: CSARVAENPQETQYF. The DNA for the CDR3 is TGCAGTGCTAGAGTAGCTGAGAACCCTCAAGAGACCCAGTACTTC.

The V gene is TRBV28, the J gene TRBJ2-2; the match to TRBD2 covers 11 bases. This CDR3 has 18 amino acids. Germline CDR1 reads MDHEN; CDR2 reads SYDVKM. J lost 4 bases, V lost 3 bases, and 10 bases had no gene match. CDR3 coding DNA: TGTGCCAGCAGTTTTACCGCCGCGGGACTAGCGGCCACCGGGGAGCTGTTTTTT. It is translated as CASSFTAAGLAATGELFF.

This chain links TRBV6-1 with TRBJ2-2, with 9 bases that match TRBD1. The germline CDR1 and CDR2 sequences are MNHNS and SASEGT. This CDR3 spans 17 amino acids. With 5 bases clipped from V and 1 base from J, the junction kept 8 bases outside the gene matches. CDR3 DNA sequence: TGTGCCAGCAGTAAAATACAGGGGGCGAGGAACACCGGGGAGCTGTTTTTT. Translation: CASSKIQGARNTGELFF.

This clonotype was counted ten times or more. The chain couples TRBV27 to TRBJ2-7; D gene uncertain. From germline, CDR1 is MNHEY and CDR2 SMNVEV (reference sequence). The CDR3 runs 14 residues. V lost 5 bases, J lost 0 bases, and 11 bases lay in between. CDR3 loop: CASSPNSVSYEQYF. CDR3 nucleotide sequence: TGTGCCAGCAGTCCCAACAGCGTCTCCTACGAGCAGTACTTC.

The V call is TRBV6-2 or TRBV6-3, the J call TRBJ2-7, with TRBD1 as a possible D gene (5 bases). This CDR3 spans 13 amino acids. V gave up 4 bases and J gave up 5 bases, with 12 bases separating them. Germline-derived CDR1 and CDR2 are MNHEY and SVGEGT. CDR3 DNA: TGTGCCAGCAGTTCCTACAGGCATCACGAGCAGTACTTC. Its translation: CASSSYRHHEQYF.

Concerning this clonotype itself: A clone one base away is much larger, so this may be a read error. This chain uses TRBV4-1 with TRBJ2-5; possibly TRBD1 or TRBD2 for D (5 bases each). The CDR3 is made up of 15 amino acids. Germline lookup yields CDR1 MGHRA and CDR2 YSYEKL. This CDR3 is CASSRQGGLQETKYF. In DNA, the CDR3 is TGCGCCAGCAGCCGTCAGGGCGGGCTCCAAGAGACCAAGTACTTC.

The table lists this clonotype with many counts. The genes are TRBV20-1 and TRBJ1-2, with TRBD1 matching over 9 bases. This CDR3 has 14 amino acids. Germline assignment: CDR1 DFQATT and CDR2 SNEGSKA (reference sequence). In nucleotides, the CDR3 is TGCAGGGGGGCTACAGGGGGCGGGTACTATGGCTACACCTTC. Protein product: CRGATGGGYYGYTF.

In its sample, this clonotype was seen many times. The V and J genes are TRBV12-3 or TRBV12-4 and TRBJ1-2; D ambiguous. V lost 6 bases and J 2 bases, leaving 10 bases between the germline ends. The CDR3 runs to 13 residues. In nucleotides, the CDR3 is TGTGCCAGCAGCCCCGAAGTGAACTATGGCTACACCTTC. Translated, it gives CASSPEVNYGYTF.

The rearrangement links TRBV6-1 to TRBJ2-7; D perhaps matches TRBD2 (5 bases). Trimming took 3 bases from V and 2 from J, leaving 11 bases between them. Germline V gene data show CDR1 as MNHNS and CDR2 as SASEGT. This CDR3 is built from 14 residues. Here the CDR3 DNA reads TGTGCCAGCAGTGATCAAGGGAGTGCCTACGAGCAGTACTTC. Translation: CASSDQGSAYEQYF.

The table lists this clonotype with many counts. The V call is TRBV5-1, the J call TRBJ1-2; D not resolved. Germline V CDR1 and CDR2: SGHRS, YFSETQ. V was trimmed by 3 bases and J by 2 bases, leaving 11 bases between them. The CDR3 totals 14 residues. CDR3 bases: TGCGCCAGCAGCTCGGGATACGGCAACTATGGCTACACCTTC. Amino acids: CASSSGYGNYGYTF.

This clonotype was seen at least ten times. V usage is TRBV12-3 or TRBV12-4 and J usage is TRBJ1-2; D ambiguous. This CDR3 is built from 15 residues. Trimming shortened V by 7 bases and J by 7 bases, and 22 bases separated the two germline ends. The CDR3 sequence is CASTYRTEPGIGYTF. For the CDR3, the DNA is TGTGCCAGCACCTACCGAACGGAACCGGGTATTGGCTACACCTTC.